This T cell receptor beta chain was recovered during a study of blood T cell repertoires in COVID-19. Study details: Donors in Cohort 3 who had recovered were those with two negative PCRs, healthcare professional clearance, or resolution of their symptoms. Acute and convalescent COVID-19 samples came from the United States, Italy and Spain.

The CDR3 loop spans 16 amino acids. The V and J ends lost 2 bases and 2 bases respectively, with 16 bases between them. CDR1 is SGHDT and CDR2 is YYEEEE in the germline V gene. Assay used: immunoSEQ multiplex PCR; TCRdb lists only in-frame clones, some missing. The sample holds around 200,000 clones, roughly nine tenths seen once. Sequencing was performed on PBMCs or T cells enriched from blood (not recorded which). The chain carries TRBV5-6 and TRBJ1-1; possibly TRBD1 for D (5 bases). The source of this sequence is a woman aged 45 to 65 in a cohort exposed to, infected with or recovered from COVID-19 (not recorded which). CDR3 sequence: CASSFFGPRDNTEAFF. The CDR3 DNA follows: TGTGCCAGCAGCTTCTTCGGTCCCAGGGATAACACTGAAGCTTTCTTT.